The 30 T cell receptor beta chains given below trace back to one sample, sequenced in a study of shared clonotypes between healthy human individuals. The data were produced by immunoSEQ multiplex PCR, yet TCRdb's version contains in-frame clones alone and is incomplete. The data contain around 600,000 clones, roughly 95% of them singletons. CD45RO-negative cells were positively selected for CCR7, leaving out terminally differentiated effector memory CD45RA+ cells. The sample was naive CD8+ T cells sorted from blood. Receptors originate from a woman younger than 45 in good health.

The chain uses TRBV19 and TRBJ1-1; 7 nucleotides match TRBD1. In germline, CDR1 is LNHDA, CDR2 SQIVND (reference sequence). The trim removed 6 bases at V and 1 base at J, leaving 5 bases unmatched. The CDR3 loop spans 14 amino acids. In DNA, the CDR3 is TGTGCCAGTAGACGGACAGGAGCGAACACTGAAGCTTTCTTT. Translation: CASRRTGANTEAFF.

The J gene is TRBJ2-1, the V gene TRBV28; no clear D gene. Deletions cut 2 bases from V and 8 bases from J, with 16 bases between. The CDR3 sequence is 15 residues long. The V gene's germline CDR1 is MDHEN and CDR2 SYDVKM. CDR3 nucleotides: TGTGCCAGCAGTTTAGCCTCGGCGGATCCCGATGAGCAGTTCTTC. It codes for CASSLASADPDEQFF.

This chain links TRBV20-1 with TRBJ1-2, with D hard to call. Trimming took off 6 bases at V and 10 bases at J, with 12 bases between the two ends. Germline lookup yields CDR1 DFQATT and CDR2 SNEGSKA (reference sequence). This CDR3 has 10 amino acids. The CDR3 here is CSANPTPYTF. DNA for the CDR3: TGCAGTGCCAACCCCACTCCCTACACCTTC.

The J gene is TRBJ2-2, the V gene TRBV27; D gene unclear. Germline-derived CDR1 and CDR2 are MNHEY and SMNVEV (reference sequence). V lost 6 bases and J 0 bases, leaving 5 bases between the germline ends. This CDR3 region has 13 residues. The CDR3 loop reads CASRNANTGELFF. CDR3 coding DNA: TGTGCCAGCAGAAATGCGAACACCGGGGAGCTGTTTTTT.

J is TRBJ1-2 and V is TRBV29-1; D possibly corresponds to TRBD1 (6 bases). The CDR3 extends over 11 amino acids. The V and J ends lost 4 bases and 8 bases respectively, with 11 bases between them. The germline V gene encodes CDR1 SQVTM and CDR2 ANQGSEA. DNA for the CDR3: TGCAGCGTTGCTACAGGGAACGGCTACACCTTC. Its translation: CSVATGNGYTF.

The rearrangement uses TRBV5-6 and TRBJ2-1, with 13 bases fitting TRBD2. After removal of 4 bases from V and 3 bases from J, the junction contained 7 bases not matched to a gene. Germline V gene data show CDR1 as SGHDT and CDR2 as YYEEEE. This CDR3 region has 17 residues. This CDR3 is CASSPLAGGNLYNEQFF. DNA for the CDR3: TGTGCCAGCAGCCCACTAGCGGGAGGGAACCTCTACAATGAGCAGTTCTTC.

The rearrangement links TRBV5-6 to TRBJ2-7; TRBD2 matches at 14 bases. The CDR3 totals 16 residues. CDR1 and CDR2 from the germline V gene are SGHDT and YYEEEE. The V segment lost 0 bases and the J segment 5 bases; nucleotides outside the gene matches: 4. The CDR3 here is CASSLAGTSGSHEQYF. The CDR3 DNA follows: TGTGCCAGCAGCTTGGCCGGGACTAGCGGGAGCCACGAGCAGTACTTC.

The chain uses TRBV30 and TRBJ2-1, with a weak D call TRBD2 (6 bases). The CDR3 is made up of 16 amino acids. The V and J ends lost 1 base and 8 bases respectively, with 21 bases between them. CDR1 and CDR2 from the germline V gene are GTSNPN and SVGIG (reference sequence). The CDR3 DNA reads as TGTGCCTGGAGTGACGGGAGCCGCCCTCCGGTGGATGAGCAGTTCTTC. Its protein product is CAWSDGSRPPVDEQFF.

DNA for the CDR3: TGCGCCAGCAGCCAAGGAATGGGAGGGAATGGCTACACCTTC. Translating it yields CASSQGMGGNGYTF. The chain links TRBV4-1 to TRBJ1-2, with D hard to call. Germline loops: CDR1 MGHRA, CDR2 YSYEKL. V shed 1 base and J shed 6 bases, with 12 bases lying between them. The CDR3 loop spans 14 amino acids.

The rearrangement joins TRBV7-9 to TRBJ1-1; a possible D gene is TRBD1 (5 bases). This CDR3 has 12 amino acids. V was pared by 5 bases and J by 8 bases, with 12 bases between. Germline CDR1 is SEHNR and CDR2 is FQNEAQ (reference sequence). DNA of the CDR3: TGTGCCAGCAGCCCAGTGGGGCCCGAAGCTTTCTTT. This gives the protein CASSPVGPEAFF.

The genes are TRBV7-9 and TRBJ2-7; possibly TRBD2 for D (5 bases). From germline, CDR1 is SEHNR and CDR2 FQNEAQ (reference sequence). The V end was cut by 7 bases, the J end by 0 bases, with 10 bases between. There are 13 residues in the CDR3. The DNA of the CDR3 is TGTGCCAGCACCCCGGGGTCCTCCTACGAGCAGTACTTC. Its protein product is CASTPGSSYEQYF.

The chain carries TRBV7-6 and TRBJ2-5, with 9 bases aligning to TRBD2. The ends lost 1 base at V and 1 base at J; junction bases unmatched: 4. This CDR3 has 16 amino acids. Germline values: CDR1 SGHVS, CDR2 FNYEAQ. The CDR3 nucleotides are TGTGCCAGCAGCTTAGGCAGCGGGAGGTTCCAAGAGACCCAGTACTTC. The encoded protein is CASSLGSGRFQETQYF.

Remarks on this clone: Germline is not matched at one junction end, which may reflect a read error. The CDR3 protein is CSVDGATESQYF. The CDR3 DNA follows: TGCAGCGTTGACGGCGCCACGGAGAGCCAGTACTTC. This rearrangement joins TRBV29-1 to TRBJ2-5; D is undetermined. The CDR3 loop spans 12 amino acids. Germline CDR1 reads SQVTM; CDR2 reads ANQGSEA.

V usage is TRBV5-1 and J usage is TRBJ2-7; TRBD2 agrees at 7 bases. This CDR3 has 13 amino acids. CDR1 SGHRS and CDR2 YFSETQ come from the germline V gene. V dropped 0 bases and J dropped 6; count of bases not matched to a gene: 3. CDR3 nucleotides: TGCGCCAGCAGCTTGGGGGGAGGGGCCGAGCAGTACTTC. It is translated as CASSLGGGAEQYF.

This clone was seen a few times. The chain combines TRBV29-1 with TRBJ1-4; D gene ambiguous. Germline CDR1 SQVTM, CDR2 ANQGSEA. The CDR3 sequence is 13 residues long. Trimming left V 4 bases short and J 6 bases short, with 12 bases between. The DNA of the CDR3 is TGCAGCGTTGTCGGGGTGGACGATGAAAAACTGTTTTTT. This translates into CSVVGVDDEKLFF.

V gene TRBV7-9 combines with J gene TRBJ2-5; D gene uncertain. Germline V gene data show CDR1 as SEHNR and CDR2 as FQNEAQ (reference sequence). The CDR3 is 13 amino acids. The V end was cut by 5 bases, the J end by 2 bases, with 9 bases between. CDR3 DNA: TGTGCCAGCAGCCACCAAAGGCAAGAGACCCAGTACTTC. This gives the protein CASSHQRQETQYF.

Notes on this clone: At one end the junction does not follow the germline gene, possibly because of a read error. The chain is built from TRBV5-6 and TRBJ2-5, with D unclear. This CDR3 spans 15 amino acids. Germline V gene data show CDR1 as SGHDT and CDR2 as YYEEEE. Here the CDR3 reads CASSLGSGNQETQYF. The CDR3 nucleotides are TGTGCCAGCAGTTTGGGGTCCGGCAACCAAGAGACCCAGTACTTC.

The chain recombines TRBV27 with TRBJ2-7; D might be TRBD1 (6 bases). The germline V gene has CDR1 MNHEY and CDR2 SMNVEV (reference sequence). This CDR3 has 16 amino acids. V lost 2 bases, J lost 5 bases, and 19 bases lay in between. CDR3 protein: CASSLTAGEWVHEQYF. The CDR3 DNA is TGTGCCAGCAGTTTAACGGCAGGGGAATGGGTCCACGAGCAGTACTTC.

This sequence joins TRBV13 and TRBJ2-3, with 7 bases matching TRBD2. V shed 5 bases and J 6 bases; nucleotides not matched to a gene: 11. The length of the CDR3 is 15 residues. CDR1 is PRHDT and CDR2 is FYEKMQ in the germline V gene (reference sequence). The CDR3 protein is CASSTRLAAYDTQYF. DNA of the CDR3: TGTGCCAGCAGCACAAGACTAGCCGCTTACGATACGCAGTATTTT.

The chain has TRBV7-6 and TRBJ2-7, with a weak D call TRBD2 (5 bases). The ends were cut back, 1 base at V and 1 base at J, with 11 bases in the middle. Germline V gene sequence: CDR1 SGHVS, CDR2 FNYEAQ. The length of the CDR3 is 15 residues. For the CDR3, the DNA is TGTGCCAGCAGCTTAGGAGGGAGTAAATCCTACGAGCAGTACTTC. Its protein is CASSLGGSKSYEQYF.

The chain links TRBV6-5 to TRBJ1-2, with D maybe TRBD1 (5 bases). Trimming cost V 2 bases and J 2 bases, with 9 bases left between them. Germline-derived CDR1 and CDR2 are MNHEY and SVGAGI. The CDR3 covers 14 residues. The CDR3 loop reads CASSYLSGNYGYTF. For the CDR3, the DNA is TGTGCCAGCAGTTACCTTTCAGGGAACTATGGCTACACCTTC.

This clone was counted a single time. The rearrangement links TRBV6-4 to TRBJ1-1, with 7 bases that match TRBD1. V gave up 3 bases and J gave up 8 bases; unmatched junction bases: 6. CDR3 length equals 13 residues. Germline CDR1 and CDR2: MRHNA and SNTAGT. CDR3 bases: TGTGCCAGCAGTGAGACCAGGGGGGGGGAAGCTTTCTTT. It yields the protein CASSETRGGEAFF.

This clone came up once. The V call is TRBV19, the J call TRBJ2-7, with 11 bases that match TRBD2. CDR1 and CDR2 from the germline V gene are LNHDA and SQIVND (reference sequence). Trimming took 5 bases from V and 3 from J; bases not matched to a gene: 6. CDR3 length: 15 residues. The CDR3: CASSYTSGSYYEQYF. The CDR3, as DNA: TGTGCCAGTAGTTACACTAGCGGGAGTTACTACGAGCAGTACTTC.

The chain is built from TRBV19 and TRBJ2-3, with no clear D. Germline values: CDR1 LNHDA, CDR2 SQIVND (reference sequence). The CDR3 extends over 14 amino acids. V was trimmed by 2 bases and J by 5 bases, leaving 11 bases between them. The CDR3 DNA follows: TGTGCCAGTAGTATAATACTGGACGGAGATACGCAGTATTTT. Amino acids: CASSIILDGDTQYF.

V gene TRBV6-5 combines with J gene TRBJ2-2, with a weak D call TRBD2 (5 bases). V was pared by 1 base and J by 1 base, with 7 bases between. Germline V gene sequence: CDR1 MNHEY, CDR2 SVGAGI. This CDR3 comprises 15 residues. CDR3 sequence: CASSYLALNTGELFF. The CDR3 DNA follows: TGTGCCAGCAGTTACTTAGCGTTGAACACCGGGGAGCTGTTTTTT.

This rearrangement joins TRBV6-5 to TRBJ1-5; TRBD1 is a possible D gene (5 bases). Germline V CDR1 and CDR2: MNHEY, SVGAGI. V was clipped by 4 bases and J by 5 bases, with 15 bases between them. The CDR3 is 15 residues long. Here the CDR3 DNA reads TGTGCCAGCAGTTTTAAGAGGGACGGTTATCAGCCCCAGCATTTT. Amino acids: CASSFKRDGYQPQHF.

The chain is built from TRBV27 and TRBJ2-1; 8 bases map to TRBD2. Germline values: CDR1 MNHEY, CDR2 SMNVEV (reference sequence). The CDR3 sequence is 15 residues long. With V trimmed by 5 bases and J by 10 bases, 13 bases remained unmatched. The CDR3 protein is CASSEPGLGLVEQFF. Written as DNA, the CDR3 is TGTGCCAGCAGTGAACCGGGACTAGGATTGGTCGAGCAGTTCTTC.

Notes on this clone: Other DNA sequences in this specimen translate into the identical CDR3. This chain connects TRBV14 to TRBJ1-2; D is undetermined. Germline V CDR1 and CDR2: SGHDN, FVKESK. The CDR3 runs to 13 residues. Trimming removed 1 base at V and 5 bases at J, with 8 bases between. This CDR3 is CASSQVGGYGYTF. In nucleotides, the CDR3 is TGTGCCAGCAGCCAAGTTGGTGGATATGGCTACACCTTC.

J is TRBJ2-7 and V is TRBV6-4, with 8 bases identical to TRBD2. Germline values: CDR1 MRHNA, CDR2 SNTAGT. V was clipped by 2 bases and J by 6 bases; unmatched bases: 9. This CDR3 has 15 residues. The CDR3 here is CASSDPVAAGAEQYF. In DNA form, the CDR3 reads TGTGCCAGCAGTGACCCAGTTGCAGCGGGGGCCGAGCAGTACTTC.

The genes are TRBV29-1 and TRBJ2-1, with TRBD1 identical over 11 bases. CDR1 is SQVTM, CDR2 ANQGSEA, per germline. CDR3 size: 14 residues. Trimming cost V 3 bases and J 7 bases; bases outside gene matches: 5. The CDR3 DNA follows: TGCAGCGTTGAGCGGGGGACAGGGGGGAATGAGCAGTTCTTC. Translation gives CSVERGTGGNEQFF.